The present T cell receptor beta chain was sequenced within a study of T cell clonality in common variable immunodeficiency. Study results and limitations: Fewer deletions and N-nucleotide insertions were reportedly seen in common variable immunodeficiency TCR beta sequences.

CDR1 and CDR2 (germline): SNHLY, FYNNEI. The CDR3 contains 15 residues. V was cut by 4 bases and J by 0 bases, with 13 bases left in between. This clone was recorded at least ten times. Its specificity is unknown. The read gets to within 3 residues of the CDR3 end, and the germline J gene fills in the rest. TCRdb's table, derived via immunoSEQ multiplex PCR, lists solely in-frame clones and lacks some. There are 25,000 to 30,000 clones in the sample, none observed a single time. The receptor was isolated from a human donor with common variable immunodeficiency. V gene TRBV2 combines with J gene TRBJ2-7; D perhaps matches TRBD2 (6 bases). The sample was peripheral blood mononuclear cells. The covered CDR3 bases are TGTGCCAGCAGTGTTGGTAGCGGCCCCTCCTACGAG. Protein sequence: CASSVGSGPSYE. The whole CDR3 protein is CASSVGSGPSYEQYF.